This passage covers 19 T cell receptor beta chains from one sample sequenced in a study of shared clonotypes between healthy human individuals. CD45RO-negative, CCR7-positively selected cells formed the naive CD8 fraction, excluding terminally differentiated effector memory CD45RA+ cells. Produced via immunoSEQ multiplex PCR; TCRdb's table is partial and in-frame only. The repertoire holds about 2 million clones, with over 85% as singletons. The sequencing input was naive CD8+ T cells sorted from blood. These receptors all come from a man in his late teens or twenties in good health.

This chain connects TRBV7-6 to TRBJ2-1; 8 nucleotides agree with TRBD2. Germline CDR1 SGHVS, CDR2 FNYEAQ. CDR3 length: 14 residues. V shed 3 bases, J shed 4 bases, and the junction held 2 bases outside the gene matches. In DNA, the CDR3 is TGTGCCAGCAGCTTGGGACTAGGGTACAATGAGCAGTTCTTC. It encodes CASSLGLGYNEQFF.

This chain joins TRBV21-1 and TRBJ2-7; the tabulated D call, TRBD1, remains unverified against the DNA. TRBV21-1 is marked as a pseudogene. The CDR3 length is 20 residues. CDR3 nucleotide sequence: TGTGCCAGCAGCAAAACCGTGGGGAACGGCTTGGACAGAGGGAACTACGAGCAGTACTTC. Translated: CASSKTVGNGLDRGNYEQYF.

The chain employs TRBV9 and TRBJ2-2, with D maybe TRBD1 (6 bases). The germline gives CDR1 SGDLS, CDR2 YYNGEE. The V end was cut by 3 bases, the J end by 3 bases, with 12 bases between. The CDR3 length is 15 residues. The CDR3 reads CASSELQGDTGELFF. The CDR3 DNA reads TGTGCCAGCAGCGAATTACAGGGTGACACCGGGGAGCTGTTTTTT.

This clone was detected only once. The chain carries TRBV5-6 and TRBJ2-1; D is possibly TRBD2 (5 bases). V lost 0 bases and J 3 bases, leaving 7 bases between the germline ends. Germline CDR1 is SGHDT and CDR2 is YYEEEE. This CDR3 has 14 amino acids. This chain's CDR3 is CASSLAEGYNEQFF. The CDR3 bases are TGTGCCAGCAGCTTGGCCGAGGGCTACAATGAGCAGTTCTTC.

This chain links TRBV6-5 with TRBJ2-2; 10 nucleotides agree with TRBD2. The CDR3 is 14 amino acids. Germline CDR1 reads MNHEY; CDR2 reads SVGAGI. V lost 6 bases to trimming and J lost 7 bases; unmatched junction nucleotides: 5. The CDR3 loop reads CASRSGGAVGELFF. CDR3 DNA sequence: TGTGCCAGCAGGAGCGGGGGGGCTGTCGGGGAGCTGTTTTTT.

This clone occurred once. The rearrangement joins TRBV5-8 to TRBJ1-2; TRBD1 matches at 9 bases. The germline V gene encodes CDR1 SGHTS and CDR2 YDEGEE. The junction had 19 bases not matched to a gene; V was cut back by 3 bases and J by 7 bases. The CDR3 runs 18 residues. The CDR3 loop is CASSYSPGTGSYDLGYTF. The CDR3 DNA reads as TGTGCCAGCAGCTACAGTCCCGGGACAGGGTCCTACGATCTTGGCTACACCTTC.

With regard to this clone: This sample includes further DNA sequences coding for the same CDR3. This chain connects TRBV7-8 to TRBJ2-1; 11 bases fit TRBD2. This CDR3 has 17 amino acids. Germline CDR1 reads SGHVS; CDR2 reads FQNEAQ. V lost 1 base, J lost 3 bases, and 5 bases stayed unmatched. In DNA form, the CDR3 reads TGTGCCAGCAGCTTAGGTCTAGCGGGGGGCCTCTACAATGAGCAGTTCTTC. Translating gives CASSLGLAGGLYNEQFF.

The V gene is TRBV28, the J gene TRBJ1-1, with D hard to call. Trimming took off 3 bases at V and 1 base at J, with 6 bases between the two ends. The CDR3 sequence is 13 residues long. Germline lookup yields CDR1 MDHEN and CDR2 SYDVKM. Here the CDR3 reads CASSFSRNTEAFF. In DNA, the CDR3 is TGTGCCAGCAGTTTTTCCCGGAACACTGAAGCTTTCTTT. The variable domain in full, completed from reference TRBV28 and TRBJ1-1, reads DVKVTQSSRYLVKRTGEKVFLECVQDMDHENMFWYRQDPGLGLRLIYFSYDVKMKEKGDIPEGYSVSREKKERFSLILESASTNQTSMYLCASSFSRNTEAFFGQGTRLTVV.

The sample holds one count of this clone. The chain employs TRBV7-8 and TRBJ2-5, with 11 bases aligning to TRBD2. Trimming at V came to 1 base and at J to 5 bases, leaving 9 bases not matched to a gene. The germline gives CDR1 SGHVS, CDR2 FQNEAQ. The CDR3 has 17 amino acids. CDR3 sequence (DNA): TGTGCCAGCAGCTTAGAACTAGCGGGAGAATTGTGGGAGACCCAGTACTTC. As protein: CASSLELAGELWETQYF.

The chain combines TRBV29-1 with TRBJ2-1; TRBD2 matches at 13 bases. V shed 6 bases, J shed 3 bases, and the junction held 11 bases outside the gene matches. CDR1 and CDR2 (germline): SQVTM, ANQGSEA. The CDR3 is made up of 17 amino acids. Here the CDR3 DNA reads TGCAGCGTAGCCGGGACTAGCGGGATTGTGGACTACAATGAGCAGTTCTTC. Translation gives CSVAGTSGIVDYNEQFF.

This sequence joins TRBV6-5 and TRBJ2-3; perhaps TRBD2 as D (5 bases). The CDR3 is 14 amino acids. CDR1 and CDR2 from the germline V gene are MNHEY and SVGAGI. The V gene lost 10 bases and the J gene lost 0 bases, with 14 bases spanning the gap. The DNA for the CDR3 is TGTGCCATTAGAAGCGGAACTAGCACAGATACGCAGTATTTT. As protein: CAIRSGTSTDTQYF.

The rearrangement links TRBV7-9 to TRBJ2-7, with unresolved D. The V gene lost 5 bases and the J gene lost 3 bases, with 8 bases spanning the gap. CDR1 is SEHNR, CDR2 FQNEAQ, per germline (reference sequence). CDR3 length equals 12 residues. This chain's CDR3 is CASSENNYEQYF. CDR3 nucleotides: TGTGCCAGCAGCGAAAACAACTACGAGCAGTACTTC.

V usage is TRBV7-2 and J usage is TRBJ2-7; TRBD1 agrees at 9 bases. Trimming cost V 6 bases and J 4 bases; bases outside gene matches: 7. Germline V gene data show CDR1 as SGHTA and CDR2 as FQGNSA. This CDR3 has 14 amino acids. CDR3 region: CASRDTGGSYEQYF. DNA of the CDR3: TGTGCCAGCAGGGATACAGGGGGCTCTTACGAGCAGTACTTC.

The rearrangement joins TRBV25-1 to TRBJ1-2, with D possibly TRBD1 on 5 matching bases. From germline, CDR1 is MGHDK and CDR2 SYGVNS. Trimming removed 4 bases from V and 4 bases from J, with 19 bases in between. The CDR3 has 16 residues. The CDR3 protein is CASSGPVVSGGYGYTF. CDR3 in DNA: TGTGCCAGCAGTGGACCAGTAGTATCGGGGGGCTATGGCTACACCTTC.

This chain uses TRBV4-1 with TRBJ2-7; D uncertain. This CDR3 has 14 amino acids. Germline-derived CDR1 and CDR2 are MGHRA and YSYEKL. V was shortened by 1 base and J by 4 bases, with 11 bases between the two germline ends. The CDR3 nucleotides read TGCGCCAGCAGCCAAGGACCCCCGGGTTACGAGCAGTACTTC. This sequence encodes CASSQGPPGYEQYF.

The V gene is TRBV6-1, the J gene TRBJ1-1; D gene uncertain. Looked up from germline, CDR1 is MNHNS and CDR2 is SASEGT. V was cut by 6 bases and J by 0 bases, with 11 bases left in between. CDR3 length: 14 residues. The CDR3 loop reads CASSDSGVNTEAFF. Written as DNA, the CDR3 is TGTGCCAGCAGCGATAGTGGAGTGAACACTGAAGCTTTCTTT.

This chain links TRBV9 with TRBJ1-4; tentatively, D is TRBD1 (6 bases). The length of the CDR3 is 16 residues. V lost 0 bases and J 4 bases, leaving 13 bases between the germline ends. Germline CDR1 SGDLS, CDR2 YYNGEE. CDR3 residues: CASSVGDTIFNEKLFF. CDR3 nucleotides: TGTGCCAGCAGCGTAGGGGACACCATTTTTAATGAAAAACTGTTTTTT.

The chain combines TRBV2 with TRBJ2-7, with TRBD2 identical over 10 bases. The CDR3 extends over 17 amino acids. The junction had 16 bases not matched to a gene; V was cut back by 4 bases and J by 7 bases. Germline assignment: CDR1 SNHLY and CDR2 FYNNEI. The CDR3 region has the DNA TGTGCCAGCAGTGCACCTGAGGGACTAGCGATGCCCTCGGAGCAGTACTTC. It codes for CASSAPEGLAMPSEQYF. The full variable domain, with the rest looked up from reference TRBV2 and TRBJ2-7, is EPEVTQTPSHQVTQMGQEVILRCVPISNHLYFYWYRQILGQKVEFLVSFYNNEISEKSEIFDDQFSVERPDGSNFTLKIRSTKLEDSAMYFCASSAPEGLAMPSEQYFGPGTRLTVT.

The chain joins TRBV6-5 to TRBJ2-7; the D gene is possibly TRBD2 (5 bases). The CDR3 runs to 14 residues. V lost 5 bases and J lost 11, with 22 bases in between. Germline loops: CDR1 MNHEY, CDR2 SVGAGI. CDR3 region: CASSPSPTHPEEYF. The CDR3 DNA follows: TGTGCCAGCAGTCCTTCCCCGACCCACCCGGAGGAGTACTTC.